These T cell receptor beta chains were read from a single sample in a study of cytomegalovirus exposure and HLA in healthy donors. Method: immunoSEQ multiplex PCR; TCRdb's copy keeps in-frame clones and lacks some. The sample holds about 170,000 clones, approximately 78% seen once. Sequencing was performed on PBMCs. The receptors originated from a young woman in good health and CMV-seronegative. The CDR3 runs from the conserved cysteine through the conserved F or W. The D gene is left open where the match is weak. Size values are once, few and many counts, or a class for expanded clones, and some rows have none.

V: TRBV30
size: NA
D: NA
J: TRBJ1-2
DNA: TGTGCCTGGAGTGCGAGCCCCTATGGCTACACCTTC
CDR3: CAWSASPYGYTF

V: TRBV28
size: NA
D: NA
J: TRBJ2-2
DNA: TGTGCCAGCAGTTTCGTGTCGACCGGGGAGCTGTTTTTT
CDR3: CASSFVSTGELFF

V: TRBV7-8
size: NA
D: TRBD2
J: TRBJ2-1
DNA: TGTGCCAGCAGCTCACGGGACTACAGGTCCTACAATGAGCAGTTCTTC
CDR3: CASSSRDYRSYNEQFF

V: TRBV6-4
size: NA
D: TRBD2
J: TRBJ2-3
DNA: TGTGCCAGCAGTGACTCGGCTAGCGGGGACACAGATACGCAGTATTTT
CDR3: CASSDSASGDTDTQYF

V: TRBV28
size: NA
D: NA
J: TRBJ1-5
DNA: TGTGCCAGCAGTAGACACCTTAGCAATCAGCCCCAGCATTTT
CDR3: CASSRHLSNQPQHF

V: TRBV6-5
size: NA
D: NA
J: TRBJ1-1
DNA: TGTGCCAGCAGACGCGCTGGACTAAACACTGAAGCTTTCTTT
CDR3: CASRRAGLNTEAFF

V: TRBV27
size: NA
D: TRBD1
J: TRBJ1-2
DNA: TGTGCCAGCAGTTCCCGACAGGGCATCCACTATGGCTACACCTTC
CDR3: CASSSRQGIHYGYTF

V: TRBV6-5
size: once
D: NA
J: TRBJ1-4
DNA: TGTGCCAGCAGTTACTCCTATTCCTACCCAGAAAAACTGTTTTTT
CDR3: CASSYSYSYPEKLFF

V: TRBV5-5
size: NA
D: NA
J: TRBJ1-4
DNA: TGTGCCAGCAGCTTGCTGCAGGGTGCTAATGAAAAACTGTTTTTT
CDR3: CASSLLQGANEKLFF

V: TRBV15
size: NA
D: NA
J: TRBJ2-1
DNA: TGTGCCACCAGCAGAGGATGGAGCCCCTACAATGAGCAGTTCTTC
CDR3: CATSRGWSPYNEQFF

V: TRBV9
size: NA
D: TRBD2
J: TRBJ2-2
DNA: TGTGCCAGCAGCGTAGGAGAGCGGGGGGGCGGGAACACCGGGGAGCTGTTTTTT
CDR3: CASSVGERGGGNTGELFF

V: TRBV4-1
size: NA
D: TRBD2
J: TRBJ2-3
DNA: TGCGCCAGCAGCCACGCCGGGACTAGCGGGGGACGCACAGATACGCAGTATTTT
CDR3: CASSHAGTSGGRTDTQYF

V: TRBV5-1
size: NA
D: TRBD2
J: TRBJ2-2
DNA: TGCGCCAGCAGCACACAAGGGACTAGCGGGGGGGAGCTGTTTTTT
CDR3: CASSTQGTSGGELFF

V: TRBV15
size: NA
D: TRBD1
J: TRBJ2-7
DNA: TGTGCCACCAGCAGAGATCAGGGGGCGGGCATATTCTACGAGCAGTACTTC
CDR3: CATSRDQGAGIFYEQYF

V: TRBV5-4
size: few
D: TRBD1
J: TRBJ2-5
DNA: TGTGCCAGCAGCGCTAGGACAGGGTTGGCGGGTGGGGAGACCCAGTACTTC
CDR3: CASSARTGLAGGETQYF

V: TRBV14
size: NA
D: TRBD1
J: TRBJ2-7
DNA: TGTGCCAGCAGCTACCCGGGACAGGGGGCCTACGAGCAGTACTTC
CDR3: CASSYPGQGAYEQYF

V: TRBV28
size: NA
D: TRBD2
J: TRBJ2-3
DNA: TGTGCCACCCTAGCGGGAGGGATAGATACGCAGTATTTT
CDR3: CATLAGGIDTQYF

V: TRBV19
size: NA
D: TRBD2
J: TRBJ2-1
DNA: TGTGCCAGTAGGTTGGTAGCGGGAACCTTTTACAATGAGCAGTTCTTC
CDR3: CASRLVAGTFYNEQFF

V: TRBV5-6
size: NA
D: NA
J: TRBJ2-3
DNA: TGTGCCAGCAGCTTCGGACAGCGGAGCACAGATACGCAGTATTTT
CDR3: CASSFGQRSTDTQYF

V: TRBV18
size: few
D: NA
J: TRBJ2-1
DNA: TGTGCCAGCTCACCATGGAATCCATCCCCGGGGGATGAGCAGTTCTTC
CDR3: CASSPWNPSPGDEQFF

V: TRBV18
size: NA
D: TRBD1
J: TRBJ1-3
DNA: TGTGCCAGCTCACCGAGGACAGGGCACAACACCATATATTTT
CDR3: CASSPRTGHNTIYF